These 13 T cell receptor beta chains came from one sample sequenced in a study of blood T cell repertoires in COVID-19. Sequencing was performed with immunoSEQ multiplex PCR; in TCRdb, only in-frame clones are kept and a portion is missing. The sample contains roughly 230,000 clones, approximately 82% of which appear only once. Sequencing was done on a sample of peripheral blood. The receptor set was obtained from a man aged 40-49 years with active or convalescent COVID-19.

V gene TRBV5-6 combines with J gene TRBJ2-7; D possibly corresponds to TRBD2 (5 bases). Germline values: CDR1 SGHDT, CDR2 YYEEEE. V dropped 3 bases and J dropped 5 bases, with 24 bases sitting between them. The length of the CDR3 is 17 residues. The CDR3 coding sequence is TGTGCCAGCAGCTATGGGTCAGCTTATAATTTGAGGGACGAGCAGTACTTC. This gives the protein CASSYGSAYNLRDEQYF.

The chain recombines TRBV18 with TRBJ1-2; 10 bases fit TRBD1. The length of the CDR3 is 16 residues. The germline V gene has CDR1 KGHSH and CDR2 LQKENI. J gave up 3 bases and V 4 bases, and 8 bases lay outside the gene matches. This CDR3 is CASSLTGTGVDYGYTF. CDR3 in DNA: TGTGCCAGCTCACTAACCGGGACAGGGGTGGACTATGGCTACACCTTC.

The chain has TRBV6-1 and TRBJ2-1; 7 nucleotides align to TRBD1. After removal of 3 bases from V and 9 bases from J, the junction contained 11 bases not matched to a gene. CDR3 length: 15 amino acids. The germline V gene encodes CDR1 MNHNS and CDR2 SASEGT. In nucleotides, the CDR3 is TGTGCCAGCAGTGAGCCGGGACAGAAGGTAAGTGAGCAGTTCTTC. As protein: CASSEPGQKVSEQFF.

The chain couples TRBV5-1 to TRBJ2-2; the D is unclear. Trimming cost V 0 bases and J 1 base, with 7 bases left between them. The germline CDR1 and CDR2 sequences are SGHRS and YFSETQ. This CDR3 is 15 amino acids long. This CDR3 is CASSLGHVNTGELFF. The CDR3 DNA is TGCGCCAGCAGCTTGGGACACGTGAACACCGGGGAGCTGTTTTTT.

This chain joins TRBV3-1 (or the pseudogene TRBV3-2) and TRBJ1-3; no clear D gene. Germline V gene sequence: CDR1 LGHDT, CDR2 YNNKEL (reference sequence). Trimming pared 4 bases from V and 1 base from J, leaving 11 bases between. This CDR3 has 15 residues. Here the CDR3 DNA reads TGTGCCAGCAGCCTCGGCAGGAGGTCTGGAAACACCATATATTTT. Protein sequence: CASSLGRRSGNTIYF.

This clone has a single count. This chain joins TRBV2 and TRBJ2-5; 8 bases are a match to TRBD2. The CDR3 sequence is 16 residues long. V lost 6 bases to trimming and J lost 5 bases; unmatched junction nucleotides: 14. Germline V CDR1 and CDR2: SNHLY, FYNNEI. As DNA, the CDR3 is TGTGCCAGCAGGGCGTTAAGGGGACTAGGCGGGGAGACCCAGTACTTC. Translated, it gives CASRALRGLGGETQYF.

V and J are TRBV19 and TRBJ1-1; tentatively, D is TRBD1 (6 bases). Germline V gene sequence: CDR1 LNHDA, CDR2 SQIVND (reference sequence). V lost 1 base and J lost 7, with 10 bases in between. The CDR3 is made up of 13 amino acids. The DNA for the CDR3 is TGTGCCAGTAGTATAGGGACAGCAAATGAAGCTTTCTTT. Its translation: CASSIGTANEAFF.

The chain combines TRBV24-1 with TRBJ1-2; 12 bases are shared with TRBD1. V shed 9 bases, J shed 8 bases, and the junction held 6 bases outside the gene matches. Per germline, CDR1 KGHDR and CDR2 SFDVKD. CDR3 length: 13 residues. The CDR3 sequence: CATYDGTGGGYTF. The CDR3 DNA follows: TGTGCCACCTACGACGGGACAGGGGGCGGCTACACCTTC.

The chain uses TRBV4-3 and TRBJ1-1; weak D call: TRBD1 (5 bases). V was pared by 1 base and J by 4 bases, with 13 bases between. This CDR3 has 15 residues. The germline CDR1 and CDR2 sequences are LGHNA and YSLEER. Written as DNA, the CDR3 is TGCGCCAGCAGCCAAGGCGGGGGGATACTCACTGAAGCTTTCTTT. Translation gives CASSQGGGILTEAFF.

This chain links TRBV5-1 with TRBJ2-3, with TRBD1 identical over 8 bases. Germline loops: CDR1 SGHRS, CDR2 YFSETQ. V lost 4 bases, J lost 2 bases, and 6 bases stayed unmatched. The CDR3 covers 15 residues. The CDR3 region is CASSGGRGPTDTQYF. The CDR3 nucleotides read TGCGCCAGCAGCGGGGGCAGGGGGCCCACAGATACGCAGTATTTT.

The chain is built from TRBV15 and TRBJ2-7, with 7 bases matching TRBD1. This CDR3 region has 15 residues. With V trimmed by 4 bases and J by 4 bases, 10 bases remained unmatched. Per germline, CDR1 LNHNV and CDR2 YYDKDF (reference sequence). CDR3 coding DNA: TGTGCCACCAGCAACCCTACAGGGGAGAAATACGAGCAGTACTTC. Protein product: CATSNPTGEKYEQYF.

The V gene is TRBV2, the J gene TRBJ1-5; D not certain. This CDR3 contains 13 residues. Per germline, CDR1 SNHLY and CDR2 FYNNEI. Trimming stripped 5 bases from V and 4 bases from J, with 9 bases between. DNA of the CDR3: TGTGCCAGCAGTCCCGACGGGAATCAGCCCCAGCATTTT. Translating gives CASSPDGNQPQHF.

The chain has TRBV18 and TRBJ1-1; perhaps TRBD1 as D (5 bases). The CDR3 covers 12 residues. Germline CDR1 is KGHSH and CDR2 is LQKENI. V dropped 4 bases and J dropped 11 bases, with 14 bases sitting between them. The CDR3 nucleotides are TGTGCCAGCTCACTACAGACAGAGTGGGCTTTCTTT. Translation gives CASSLQTEWAFF. The variable domain in full, completed from reference TRBV18 and TRBJ1-1, reads NAGVMQNPRHLVRRRGQEARLRCSPMKGHSHVYWYRQLPEEGLKFMVYLQKENIIDESGMPKERFSAEFPKEGPSILRIQQVVRGDSAAYFCASSLQTEWAFFGQGTRLTVV.